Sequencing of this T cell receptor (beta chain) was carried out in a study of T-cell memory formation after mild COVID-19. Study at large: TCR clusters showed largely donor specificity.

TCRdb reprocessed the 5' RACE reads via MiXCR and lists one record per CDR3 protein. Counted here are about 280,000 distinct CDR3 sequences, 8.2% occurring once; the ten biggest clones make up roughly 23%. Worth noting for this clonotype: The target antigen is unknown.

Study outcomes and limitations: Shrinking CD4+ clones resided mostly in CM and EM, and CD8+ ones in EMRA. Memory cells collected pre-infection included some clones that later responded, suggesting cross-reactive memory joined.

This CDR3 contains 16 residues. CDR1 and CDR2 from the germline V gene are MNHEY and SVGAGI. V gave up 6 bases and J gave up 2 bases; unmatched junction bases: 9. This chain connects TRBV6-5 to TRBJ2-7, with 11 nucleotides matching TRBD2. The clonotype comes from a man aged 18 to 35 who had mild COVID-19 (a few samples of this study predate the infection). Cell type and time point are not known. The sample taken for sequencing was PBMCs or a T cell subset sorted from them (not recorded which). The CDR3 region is CASRKGASGGPYEQYF. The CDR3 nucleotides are TGTGCCAGCAGGAAAGGGGCTAGCGGGGGGCCCTACGAGCAGTACTTC.